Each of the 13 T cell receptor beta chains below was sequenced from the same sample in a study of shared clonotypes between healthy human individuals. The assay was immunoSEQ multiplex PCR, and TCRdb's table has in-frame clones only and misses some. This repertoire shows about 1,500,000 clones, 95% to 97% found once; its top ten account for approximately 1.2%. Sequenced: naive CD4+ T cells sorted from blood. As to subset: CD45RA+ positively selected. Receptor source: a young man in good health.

For the CDR3, the DNA is TGTGCCAGCAGCTTAGGGAAGATGGGCAGCGGAGAGACCCAGTACTTC. It encodes CASSLGKMGSGETQYF. This chain links TRBV7-9 with TRBJ2-5, with D possibly matching TRBD2 (5 bases). The CDR3 extends over 16 amino acids. The V gene lost 1 base and the J gene lost 4 bases, with 16 bases spanning the gap. Germline V CDR1 and CDR2: SEHNR, FQNEAQ (reference sequence).

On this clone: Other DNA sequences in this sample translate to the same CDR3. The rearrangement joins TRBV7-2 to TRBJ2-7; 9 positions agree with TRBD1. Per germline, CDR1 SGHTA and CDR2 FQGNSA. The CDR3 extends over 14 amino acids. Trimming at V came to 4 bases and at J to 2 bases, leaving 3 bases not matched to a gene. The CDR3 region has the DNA TGTGCCAGCAGCTCCAGACAGGGGGCCTACGAGCAGTACTTC. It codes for CASSSRQGAYEQYF.

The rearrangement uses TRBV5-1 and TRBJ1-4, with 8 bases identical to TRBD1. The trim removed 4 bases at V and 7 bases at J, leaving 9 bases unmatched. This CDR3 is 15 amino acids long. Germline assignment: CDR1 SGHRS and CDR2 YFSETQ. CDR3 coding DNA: TGCGCCAGCAGCCTCACACAGGGGGGGAGTGAAAAACTGTTTTTT. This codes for CASSLTQGGSEKLFF.

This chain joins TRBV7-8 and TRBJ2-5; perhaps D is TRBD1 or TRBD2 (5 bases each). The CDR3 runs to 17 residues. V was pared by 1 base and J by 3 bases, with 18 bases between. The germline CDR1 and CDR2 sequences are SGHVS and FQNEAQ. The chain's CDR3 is CASSLGVGVGPKETQYF. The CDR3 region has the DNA TGTGCCAGCAGCTTAGGAGTGGGGGTAGGCCCCAAAGAGACCCAGTACTTC.

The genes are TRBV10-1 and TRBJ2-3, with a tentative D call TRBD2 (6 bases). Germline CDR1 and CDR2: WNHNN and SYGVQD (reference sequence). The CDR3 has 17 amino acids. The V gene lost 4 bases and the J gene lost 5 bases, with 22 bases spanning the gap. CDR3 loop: CASSGGLLAATVDTQYF. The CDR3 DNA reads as TGCGCCAGCAGTGGCGGACTCTTAGCGGCCACGGTAGATACGCAGTATTTT.

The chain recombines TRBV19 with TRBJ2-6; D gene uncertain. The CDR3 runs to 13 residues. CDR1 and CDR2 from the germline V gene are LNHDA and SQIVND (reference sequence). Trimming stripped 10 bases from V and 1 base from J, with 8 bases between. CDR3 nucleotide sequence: TGTGCCACAAGTACGTCTGGGGCCAACGTCCTGACTTTC. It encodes CATSTSGANVLTF.

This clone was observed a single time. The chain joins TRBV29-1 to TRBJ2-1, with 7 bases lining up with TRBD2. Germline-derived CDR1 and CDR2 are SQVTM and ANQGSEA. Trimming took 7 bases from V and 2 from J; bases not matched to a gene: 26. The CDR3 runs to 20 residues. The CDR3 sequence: CSGQPLAAGVWGGAYNEQFF. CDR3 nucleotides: TGCAGCGGCCAACCTCTCGCGGCGGGAGTGTGGGGAGGCGCCTACAATGAGCAGTTCTTC.

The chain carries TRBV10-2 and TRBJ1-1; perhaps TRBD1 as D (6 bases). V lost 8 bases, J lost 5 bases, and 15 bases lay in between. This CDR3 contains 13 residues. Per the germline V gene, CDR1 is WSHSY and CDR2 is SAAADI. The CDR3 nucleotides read TGCGCCAGCTCCGGGACAAGAGGAACTGAAGCTTTCTTT. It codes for CASSGTRGTEAFF.

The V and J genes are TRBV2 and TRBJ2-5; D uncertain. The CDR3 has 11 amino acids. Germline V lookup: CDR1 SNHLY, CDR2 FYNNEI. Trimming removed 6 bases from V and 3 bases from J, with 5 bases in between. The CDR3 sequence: CASSDEETQYF. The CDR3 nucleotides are TGTGCCAGCAGCGATGAAGAGACCCAGTACTTC.

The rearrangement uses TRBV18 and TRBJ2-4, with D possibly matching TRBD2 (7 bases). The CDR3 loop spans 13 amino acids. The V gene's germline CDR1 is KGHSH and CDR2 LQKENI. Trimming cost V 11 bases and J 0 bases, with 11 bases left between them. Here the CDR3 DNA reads TGTGCCGGAGGGGGGGAAGCCAAAAACATTCAGTACTTC. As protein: CAGGGEAKNIQYF.

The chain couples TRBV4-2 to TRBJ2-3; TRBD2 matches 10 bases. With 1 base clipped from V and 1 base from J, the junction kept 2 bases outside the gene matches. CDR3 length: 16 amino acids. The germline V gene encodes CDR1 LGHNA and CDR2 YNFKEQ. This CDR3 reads CASSQVGTSGTDTQYF. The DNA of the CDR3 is TGTGCCAGCAGCCAAGTCGGGACTAGCGGCACAGATACGCAGTATTTT.

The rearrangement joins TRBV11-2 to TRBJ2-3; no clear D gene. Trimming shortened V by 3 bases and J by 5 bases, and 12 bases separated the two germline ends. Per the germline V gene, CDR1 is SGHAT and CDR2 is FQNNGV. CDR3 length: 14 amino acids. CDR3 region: CASSFSFHGDTQYF. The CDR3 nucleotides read TGTGCCAGCAGCTTTTCGTTTCATGGAGATACGCAGTATTTT. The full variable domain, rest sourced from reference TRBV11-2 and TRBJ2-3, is EAGVAQSPRYKIIEKRQSVAFWCNPISGHATLYWYQQILGQGPKLLIQFQNNGVVDDSQLPKDRFSAERLKGVDSTLKIQPAKLEDSAVYLCASSFSFHGDTQYFGPGTRLTVL.

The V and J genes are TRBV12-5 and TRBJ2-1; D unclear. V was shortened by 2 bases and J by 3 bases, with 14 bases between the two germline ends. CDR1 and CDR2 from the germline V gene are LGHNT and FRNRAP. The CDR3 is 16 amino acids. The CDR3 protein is CASGLILSIDYNEQFF. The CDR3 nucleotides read TGTGCTAGTGGTTTGATCCTGAGTATAGACTACAATGAGCAGTTCTTC.